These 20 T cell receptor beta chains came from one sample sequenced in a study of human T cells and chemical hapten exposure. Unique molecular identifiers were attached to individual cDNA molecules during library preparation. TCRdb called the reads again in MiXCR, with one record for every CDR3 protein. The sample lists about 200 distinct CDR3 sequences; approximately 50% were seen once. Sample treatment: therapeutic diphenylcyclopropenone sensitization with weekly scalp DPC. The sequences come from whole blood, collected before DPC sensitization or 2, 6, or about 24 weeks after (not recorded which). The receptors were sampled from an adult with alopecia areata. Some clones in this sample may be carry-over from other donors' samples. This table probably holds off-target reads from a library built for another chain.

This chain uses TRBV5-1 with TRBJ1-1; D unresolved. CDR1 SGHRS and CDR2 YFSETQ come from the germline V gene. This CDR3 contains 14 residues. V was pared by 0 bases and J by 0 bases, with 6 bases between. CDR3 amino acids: CASSLAAVNTEAFF. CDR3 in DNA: TGCGCCAGCAGCTTGGCCGCGGTGAACACTGAAGCTTTCTTT.

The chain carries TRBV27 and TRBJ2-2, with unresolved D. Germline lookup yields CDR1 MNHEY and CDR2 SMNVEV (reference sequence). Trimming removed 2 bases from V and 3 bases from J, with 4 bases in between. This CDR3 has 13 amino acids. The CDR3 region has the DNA TGTGCCAGCAGTTTAAGCCACACCGGGGAGCTGTTTTTT. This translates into CASSLSHTGELFF.

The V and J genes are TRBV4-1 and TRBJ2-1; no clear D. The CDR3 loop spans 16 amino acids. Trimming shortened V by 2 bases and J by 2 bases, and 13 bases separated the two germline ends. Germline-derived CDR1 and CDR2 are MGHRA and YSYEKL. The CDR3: CASSQPRRLPYNEQFF. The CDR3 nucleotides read TGCGCCAGCAGCCAACCAAGAAGATTGCCCTACAATGAGCAGTTCTTC.

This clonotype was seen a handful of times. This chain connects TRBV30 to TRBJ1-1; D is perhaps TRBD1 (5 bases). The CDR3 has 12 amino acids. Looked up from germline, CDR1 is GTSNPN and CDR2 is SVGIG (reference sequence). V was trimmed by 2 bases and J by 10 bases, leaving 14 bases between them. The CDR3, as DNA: TGTGCCTGGAGTAGAGGACGGGGGGGAGCTTTCTTT. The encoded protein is CAWSRGRGGAFF.

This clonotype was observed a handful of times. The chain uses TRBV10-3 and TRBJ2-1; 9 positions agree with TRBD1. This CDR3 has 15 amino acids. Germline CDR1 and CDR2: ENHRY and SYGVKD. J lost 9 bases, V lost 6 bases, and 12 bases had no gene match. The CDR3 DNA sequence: TGTGCCATCAGGTCCGGGACAGGGTTCAACGGTGAGCAGTTCTTC. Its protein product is CAIRSGTGFNGEQFF.

The CDR3 nucleotides read TGCAGTGCTAGAGTAATTACGACACAAGAGACCCAGTACTTC. The encoded protein is CSARVITTQETQYF. V is TRBV20-1 and J is TRBJ2-5; D unclear. V dropped 1 base and J dropped 2 bases, with 11 bases sitting between them. The CDR3 is made up of 14 amino acids. Germline V gene data show CDR1 as DFQATT and CDR2 as SNEGSKA (reference sequence).

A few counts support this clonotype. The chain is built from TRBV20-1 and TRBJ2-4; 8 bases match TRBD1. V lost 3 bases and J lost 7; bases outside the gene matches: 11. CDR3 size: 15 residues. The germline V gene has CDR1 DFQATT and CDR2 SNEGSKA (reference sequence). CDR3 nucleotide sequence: TGCAGTGCTAGCCTAGGACAGGGAGTACCTAACATTCAGTACTTC. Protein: CSASLGQGVPNIQYF.

CDR3 DNA sequence: TGTGCCAGCAGCCCGATGGGGACTAGCGGGGGATACAATGAGCAGTTCTTC. Protein sequence: CASSPMGTSGGYNEQFF. V usage is TRBV7-6 and J usage is TRBJ2-1; 14 nucleotides agree with TRBD2. This CDR3 is built from 17 residues. With V trimmed by 5 bases and J by 4 bases, 7 bases remained unmatched. CDR1 is SGHVS and CDR2 is FNYEAQ in the germline V gene.

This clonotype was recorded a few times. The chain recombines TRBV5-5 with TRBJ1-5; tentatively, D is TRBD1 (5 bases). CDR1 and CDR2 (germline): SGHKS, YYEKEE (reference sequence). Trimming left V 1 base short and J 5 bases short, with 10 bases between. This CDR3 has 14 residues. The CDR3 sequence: CASSLTMGDQPQHF. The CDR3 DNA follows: TGTGCCAGCAGCTTGACCATGGGGGATCAGCCCCAGCATTTT.

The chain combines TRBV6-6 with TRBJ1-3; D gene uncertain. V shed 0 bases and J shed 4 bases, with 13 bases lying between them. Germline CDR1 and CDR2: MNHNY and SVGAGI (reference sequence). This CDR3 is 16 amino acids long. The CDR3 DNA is TGTGCCAGCAGTTACTCCGGGAACATCGCGGGAAACACCATATATTTT. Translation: CASSYSGNIAGNTIYF.

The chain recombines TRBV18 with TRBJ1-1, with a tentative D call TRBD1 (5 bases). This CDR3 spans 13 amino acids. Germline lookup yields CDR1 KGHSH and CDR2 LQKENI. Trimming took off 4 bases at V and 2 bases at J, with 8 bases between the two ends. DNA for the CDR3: TGTGCCAGCTCACAGGGGATCAACACTGAAGCTTTCTTT. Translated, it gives CASSQGINTEAFF.

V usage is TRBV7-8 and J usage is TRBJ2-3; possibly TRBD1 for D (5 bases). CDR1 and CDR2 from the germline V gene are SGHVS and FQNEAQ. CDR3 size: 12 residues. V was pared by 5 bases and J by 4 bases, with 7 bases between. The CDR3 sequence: CASSGRADTQYF. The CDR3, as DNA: TGTGCCAGCAGCGGCAGGGCAGATACGCAGTATTTT.

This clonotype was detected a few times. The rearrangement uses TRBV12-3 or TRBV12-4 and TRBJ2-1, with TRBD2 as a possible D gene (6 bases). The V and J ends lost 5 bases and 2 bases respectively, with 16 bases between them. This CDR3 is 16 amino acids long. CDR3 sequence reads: CASSPQGLPPYNEQFF. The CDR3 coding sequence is TGTGCCAGCAGTCCTCAGGGACTCCCGCCCTACAATGAGCAGTTCTTC.

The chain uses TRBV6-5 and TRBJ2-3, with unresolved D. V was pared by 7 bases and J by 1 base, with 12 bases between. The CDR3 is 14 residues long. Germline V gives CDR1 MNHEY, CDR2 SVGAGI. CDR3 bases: TGTGCCAGCACCTTCTCCATTGGCACAGATACGCAGTATTTT. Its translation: CASTFSIGTDTQYF.

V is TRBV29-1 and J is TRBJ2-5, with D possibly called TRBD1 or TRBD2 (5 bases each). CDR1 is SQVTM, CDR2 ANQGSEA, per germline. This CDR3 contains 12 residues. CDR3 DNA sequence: TGCGGGCTATGTGTCGGGGCAGAGACCCAGTACTTC. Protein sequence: CGLCVGAETQYF.

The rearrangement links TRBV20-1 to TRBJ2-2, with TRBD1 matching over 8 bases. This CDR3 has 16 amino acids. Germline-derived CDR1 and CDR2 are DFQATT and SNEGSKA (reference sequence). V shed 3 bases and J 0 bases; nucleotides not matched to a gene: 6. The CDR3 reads CSASGDRRTNTGELFF. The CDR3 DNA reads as TGCAGTGCTAGTGGGGACAGGAGAACGAACACCGGGGAGCTGTTTTTT.

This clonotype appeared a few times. The CDR3 reads CASNRSTRGVGYGYTF. In DNA form, the CDR3 reads TGTGCCAGCAACCGCTCCACCAGGGGAGTTGGCTATGGCTACACCTTC. The rearrangement uses TRBV28 and TRBJ1-2, with a tentative D call TRBD1 (6 bases). Germline CDR1 is MDHEN and CDR2 is SYDVKM. The CDR3 extends over 16 amino acids. Trimming left V 7 bases short and J 4 bases short, with 22 bases between.

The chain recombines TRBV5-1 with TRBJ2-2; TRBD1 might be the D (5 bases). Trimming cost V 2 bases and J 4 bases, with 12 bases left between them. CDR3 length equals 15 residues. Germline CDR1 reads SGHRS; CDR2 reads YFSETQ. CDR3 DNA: TGCGCCAGCAGCTTTTCCTCAGGGTTCACCGGGGAGCTGTTTTTT. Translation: CASSFSSGFTGELFF.

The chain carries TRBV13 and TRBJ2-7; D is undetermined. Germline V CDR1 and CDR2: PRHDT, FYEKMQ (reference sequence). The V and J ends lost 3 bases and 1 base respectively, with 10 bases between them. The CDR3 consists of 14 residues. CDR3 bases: TGTGCCAGCAGCTTCCTGGCCCGATCCTACGAGCAGTACTTC. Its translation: CASSFLARSYEQYF.

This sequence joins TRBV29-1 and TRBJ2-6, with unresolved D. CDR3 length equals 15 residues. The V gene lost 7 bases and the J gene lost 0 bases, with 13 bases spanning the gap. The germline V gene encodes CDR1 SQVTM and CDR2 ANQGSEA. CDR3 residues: CSATIGSSGANVLTF. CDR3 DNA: TGCAGCGCTACAATAGGGTCCTCTGGGGCCAACGTCCTGACTTTC.